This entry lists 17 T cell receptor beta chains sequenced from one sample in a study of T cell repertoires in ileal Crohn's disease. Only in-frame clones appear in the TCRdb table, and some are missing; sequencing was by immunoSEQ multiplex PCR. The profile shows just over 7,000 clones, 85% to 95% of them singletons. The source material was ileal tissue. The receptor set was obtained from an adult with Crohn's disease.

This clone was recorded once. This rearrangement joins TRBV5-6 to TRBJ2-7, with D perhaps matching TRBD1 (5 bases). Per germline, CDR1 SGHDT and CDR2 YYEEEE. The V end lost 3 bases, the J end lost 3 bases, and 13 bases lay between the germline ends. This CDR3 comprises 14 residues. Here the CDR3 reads CASSSQGRDYEQYF. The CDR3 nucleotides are TGTGCCAGCAGCTCGCAGGGCAGGGACTACGAGCAGTACTTC.

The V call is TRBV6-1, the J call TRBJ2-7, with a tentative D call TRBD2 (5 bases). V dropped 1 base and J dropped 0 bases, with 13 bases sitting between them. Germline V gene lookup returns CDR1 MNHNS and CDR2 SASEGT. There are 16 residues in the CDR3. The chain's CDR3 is CASSEGFGVSSYEQYF. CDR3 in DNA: TGTGCCAGCAGTGAAGGTTTCGGGGTTAGCTCCTACGAGCAGTACTTC.

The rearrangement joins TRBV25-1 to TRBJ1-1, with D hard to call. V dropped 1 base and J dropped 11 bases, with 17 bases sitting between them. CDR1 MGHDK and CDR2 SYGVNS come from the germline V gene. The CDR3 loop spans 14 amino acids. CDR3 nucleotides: TGTGCCAGCAGTGAATGGGCCAGGCCAAGGCATGCTTTCTTT. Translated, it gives CASSEWARPRHAFF.

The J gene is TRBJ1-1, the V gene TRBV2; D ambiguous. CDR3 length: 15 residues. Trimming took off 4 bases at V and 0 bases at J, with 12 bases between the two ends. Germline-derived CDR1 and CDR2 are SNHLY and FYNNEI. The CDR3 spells CASSGSYTMNTEAFF. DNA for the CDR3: TGTGCCAGCAGTGGAAGTTATACTATGAACACTGAAGCTTTCTTT.

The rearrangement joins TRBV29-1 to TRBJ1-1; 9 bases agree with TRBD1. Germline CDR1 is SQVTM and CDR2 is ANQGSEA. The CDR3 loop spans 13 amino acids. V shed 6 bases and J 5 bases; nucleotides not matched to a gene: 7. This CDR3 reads CSVEDRGLTEAFF. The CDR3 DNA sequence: TGCAGCGTAGAGGACAGGGGCTTGACTGAAGCTTTCTTT.

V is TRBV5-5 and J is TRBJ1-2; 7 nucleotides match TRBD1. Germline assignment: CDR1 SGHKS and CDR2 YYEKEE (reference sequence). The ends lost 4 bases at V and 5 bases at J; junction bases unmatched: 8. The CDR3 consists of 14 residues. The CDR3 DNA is TGTGCCAGCAGCCTGGGGACAGTTATTTATGGCTACACCTTC. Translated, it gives CASSLGTVIYGYTF.

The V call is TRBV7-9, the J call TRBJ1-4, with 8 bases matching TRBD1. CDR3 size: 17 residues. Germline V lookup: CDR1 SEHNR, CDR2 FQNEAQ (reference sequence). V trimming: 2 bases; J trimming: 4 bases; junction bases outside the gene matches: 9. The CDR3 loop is CASSLSSGTGLNEKLFF. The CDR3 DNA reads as TGTGCCAGCAGCTTATCATCCGGGACAGGTCTTAATGAAAAACTGTTTTTT.

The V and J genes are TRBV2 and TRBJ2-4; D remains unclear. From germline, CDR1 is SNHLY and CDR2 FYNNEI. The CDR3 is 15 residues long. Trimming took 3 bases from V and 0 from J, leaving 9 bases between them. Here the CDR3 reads CASSDTKLAKNIQYF. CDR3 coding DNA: TGTGCCAGCAGTGACACTAAATTAGCCAAAAACATTCAGTACTTC.

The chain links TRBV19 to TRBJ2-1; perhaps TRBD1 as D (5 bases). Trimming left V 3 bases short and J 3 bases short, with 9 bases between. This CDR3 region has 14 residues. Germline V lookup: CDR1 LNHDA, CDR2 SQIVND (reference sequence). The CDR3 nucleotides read TGTGCCAGTAGTATGGGGCAGAGCTACAATGAGCAGTTCTTC. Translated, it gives CASSMGQSYNEQFF.

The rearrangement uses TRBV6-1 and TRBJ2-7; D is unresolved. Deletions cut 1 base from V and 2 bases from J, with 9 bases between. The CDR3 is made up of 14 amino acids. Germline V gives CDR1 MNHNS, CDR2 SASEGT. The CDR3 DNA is TGTGCCAGCAGTGAAGGGTGGCTCCCCTACGAGCAGTACTTC. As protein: CASSEGWLPYEQYF.

Here the CDR3 DNA reads TGTGCCAGCAGTTCTACCGACAGGGGGGGGACAGATACGCAGTATTTT. Amino acids: CASSSTDRGGTDTQYF. This chain links TRBV27 with TRBJ2-3; 9 bases are shared with TRBD1. The V and J ends lost 4 bases and 3 bases, in that order; junction bases with no gene match: 8. CDR3 length: 16 residues. CDR1 is MNHEY, CDR2 SMNVEV, per germline (reference sequence).

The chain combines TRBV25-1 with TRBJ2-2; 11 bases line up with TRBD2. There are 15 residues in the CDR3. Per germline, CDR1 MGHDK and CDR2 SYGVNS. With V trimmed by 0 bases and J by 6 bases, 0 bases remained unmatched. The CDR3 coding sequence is TGTGCCAGCAGTGAATATAGCGGGAGGGCCGGGGAGCTGTTTTTT. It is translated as CASSEYSGRAGELFF. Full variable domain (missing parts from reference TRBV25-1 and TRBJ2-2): EADIYQTPRYLVIGTGKKITLECSQTMGHDKMYWYQQDPGMELHLIHYSYGVNSTEKGDLSSESTVSRIRTEHFPLTLESARPSHTSQYLCASSEYSGRAGELFFGEGSRLTVL.

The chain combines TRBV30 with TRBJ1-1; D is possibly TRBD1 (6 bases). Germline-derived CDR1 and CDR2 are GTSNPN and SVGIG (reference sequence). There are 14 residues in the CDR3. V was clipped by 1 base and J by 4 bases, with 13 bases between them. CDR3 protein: CAWSARGSGTEAFF. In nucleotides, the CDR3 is TGTGCCTGGAGTGCTAGGGGGTCGGGCACTGAAGCTTTCTTT.

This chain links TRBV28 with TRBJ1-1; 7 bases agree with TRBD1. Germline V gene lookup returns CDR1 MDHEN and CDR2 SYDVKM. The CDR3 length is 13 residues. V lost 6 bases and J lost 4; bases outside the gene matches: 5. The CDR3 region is CASRGNRGTEAFF. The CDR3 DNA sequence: TGTGCCAGCAGGGGCAACAGGGGCACTGAAGCTTTCTTT.

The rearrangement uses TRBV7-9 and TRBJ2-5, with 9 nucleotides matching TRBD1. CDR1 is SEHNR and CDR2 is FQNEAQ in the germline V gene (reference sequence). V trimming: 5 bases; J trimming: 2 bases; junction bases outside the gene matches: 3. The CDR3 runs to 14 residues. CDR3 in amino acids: CASSPGQGQETQYF. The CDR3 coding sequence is TGTGCCAGCAGCCCGGGACAGGGACAAGAGACCCAGTACTTC.

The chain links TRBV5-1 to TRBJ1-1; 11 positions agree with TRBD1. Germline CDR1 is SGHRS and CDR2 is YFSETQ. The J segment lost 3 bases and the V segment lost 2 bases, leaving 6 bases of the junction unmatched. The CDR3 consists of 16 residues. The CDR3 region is CASSFGQGAKDTEAFF. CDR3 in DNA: TGCGCCAGCAGCTTCGGACAGGGGGCAAAGGACACTGAAGCTTTCTTT.

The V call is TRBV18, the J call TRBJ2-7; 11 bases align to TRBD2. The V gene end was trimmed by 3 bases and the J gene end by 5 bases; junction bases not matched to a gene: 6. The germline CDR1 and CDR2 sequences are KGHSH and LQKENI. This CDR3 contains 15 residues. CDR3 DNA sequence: TGTGCCAGCTCACCTTTAGCGGGAGGGCCGAACGAGCAGTACTTC. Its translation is CASSPLAGGPNEQYF.